This T cell receptor (beta chain) derives from a study of T cell responses to AZD1222 COVID-19 vaccine. Whole-study findings and limits: CD4 TCRs linked to vaccination spanned spike, dominating at 160-218 and 743-854. Sampled repertoires all dated from after the peak T cell response. Nearly half of spike-specific TCRs reportedly target variant regions that are unmutated in the B.1.351 and B.1.1.7 variants. It was only a handful of AZD1222 recipients who were seropositive at baseline.

Worth noting for this clone: The antigen is not known.

Data came from immunoSEQ multiplex PCR; TCRdb stores just in-frame clones and leaves some out. The top ten hold about 5.9% of the sample, which has some 140,000 clones, roughly 90% seen once. The clonotype comes from an adult in good health. This specimen consisted of peripheral blood, obtained on day 0 of AZD1222 vaccination.

The chain's CDR3 is CASRATVSSSGNTIYF. The CDR3 coding sequence is TGTGCCAGCAGAGCGACAGTCTCCTCCTCTGGAAACACCATATATTTT. The rearrangement links TRBV2 to TRBJ1-3; TRBD1 is a possible D gene (5 bases). V was trimmed by 6 bases and J by 0 bases, leaving 15 bases between them. The CDR3 runs to 16 residues. CDR1 SNHLY and CDR2 FYNNEI come from the germline V gene.